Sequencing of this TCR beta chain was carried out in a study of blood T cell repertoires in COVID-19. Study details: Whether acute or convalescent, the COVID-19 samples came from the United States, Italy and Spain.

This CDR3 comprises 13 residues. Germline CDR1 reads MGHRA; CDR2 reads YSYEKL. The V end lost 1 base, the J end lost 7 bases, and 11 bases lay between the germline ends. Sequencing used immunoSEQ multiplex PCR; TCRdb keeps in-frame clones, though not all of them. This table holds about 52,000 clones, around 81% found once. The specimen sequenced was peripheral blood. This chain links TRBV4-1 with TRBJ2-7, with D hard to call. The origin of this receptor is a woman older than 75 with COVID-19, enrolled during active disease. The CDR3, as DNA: TGCGCCAGCAGCCAAGTGGTTCGCCGGGAGCAGTACTTC. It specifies CASSQVVRREQYF.